What follows are 32 T cell receptor beta chains derived from one specimen sequenced in a study of T cells in Graves' hyperthyroidism and ophthalmopathy. There were TCR beta CDR3 regions amplified from RNA transcripts. HTBI primers were the set used in a first-round RT-PCR of the TCR CDR3. TCRdb reanalysed the multiplex PCR reads using MiXCR and keeps one entry per CDR3 protein. This table holds about 290,000 distinct CDR3 sequences, 12% to 15% found once. The specimen was blood. These receptors originate from a middle-aged woman with Graves' hyperthyroidism.

This clonotype occurred many times. The genes are TRBV28 and TRBJ2-5, with no clear D. Trimming cost V 3 bases and J 13 bases, with 12 bases left between them. The CDR3 sequence is 11 residues long. Germline V CDR1 and CDR2: MDHEN, SYDVKM. The CDR3 bases are TGTGCCAGCAGTTTGAACAGCCGTGCGTACTTC. Protein product: CASSLNSRAYF.

This rearrangement joins TRBV5-6 to TRBJ2-1; TRBD2 matches at 15 bases. Looked up from germline, CDR1 is SGHDT and CDR2 is YYEEEE. With V trimmed by 4 bases and J by 1 base, 9 bases remained unmatched. CDR3 length: 19 residues. The CDR3 sequence is CASSPRTSGRVRSYNEQFF. The CDR3 nucleotides read TGTGCCAGCAGCCCCAGGACTAGCGGGAGGGTACGGTCCTACAATGAGCAGTTCTTC.

At least ten counts were recorded for this clonotype. J is TRBJ2-2 and V is TRBV28; 7 bases line up with TRBD2. The CDR3 runs 11 residues. In germline, CDR1 is MDHEN, CDR2 SYDVKM. CDR3 in DNA: TGTGCAGGGAGGGGCACCGGGGAGCTGTTTTTT. Translation: CAGRGTGELFF.

Worth noting for this clonotype: The junction shows a germline mismatch at one end, possibly a read error. CDR3: CSARDRRGENAEAFF. CDR3 coding DNA: TGCAGTGCTAGAGATAGAAGGGGGGAGAACGCTGAAGCTTTCTTT. The chain employs TRBV20-1 and TRBJ1-1, with D possibly matching TRBD1 (6 bases). Germline V gene sequence: CDR1 DFQATT, CDR2 SNEGSKA (reference sequence). The CDR3 runs to 15 residues.

There are many counts of this clonotype. The rearrangement uses TRBV12-3 or TRBV12-4 and TRBJ1-2; D unclear. This CDR3 is 12 amino acids long. The germline V and J ends were trimmed by 10 bases and 7 bases, with 16 bases remaining between them. The CDR3 is CAIPQADGGYTF. Written as DNA, the CDR3 is TGTGCCATACCGCAGGCTGACGGTGGCTACACCTTC.

This clonotype has more than one count but fewer than ten. For the CDR3, the DNA is TGTGCCAGCACCCGGGTTTTGAACACCGGGGAGCTGTTTTTT. Protein sequence: CASTRVLNTGELFF. The chain has TRBV11-2 and TRBJ2-2, with D unclear. V was cut by 7 bases and J by 1 base, with 10 bases left in between. Germline-derived CDR1 and CDR2 are SGHAT and FQNNGV. The CDR3 is 14 amino acids.

The chain is built from TRBV13 and TRBJ2-1; the D gene is possibly TRBD1 (6 bases). With 4 bases removed from V and 4 bases from J, the gap between germline ends came to 11 bases. Germline CDR1 reads PRHDT; CDR2 reads FYEKMQ (reference sequence). There are 14 residues in the CDR3. This chain's CDR3 is CASSSRQEYNEQFF. DNA of the CDR3: TGTGCCAGCAGCTCAAGACAGGAGTACAATGAGCAGTTCTTC.

This clonotype was seen many times. This chain joins TRBV11-1 and TRBJ1-4; D remains unclear. The germline gives CDR1 SGHAT, CDR2 FQDESV (reference sequence). This CDR3 has 14 amino acids. V dropped 6 bases and J dropped 4 bases, with 12 bases sitting between them. This CDR3 is CASSSGRLNEKLFF. The DNA for the CDR3 is TGTGCCAGCAGTTCCGGGAGACTTAATGAAAAACTGTTTTTT.

At least ten counts were recorded for this clonotype. The V and J genes are TRBV7-2 and TRBJ1-1; D unresolved. CDR1 SGHTA and CDR2 FQGNSA come from the germline V gene. The germline V and J ends were trimmed by 5 bases and 6 bases, with 16 bases remaining between them. There are 14 residues in the CDR3. This CDR3 is CASSRPQRGAEAFF. DNA of the CDR3: TGTGCCAGCAGCCGCCCCCAACGGGGAGCTGAAGCTTTCTTT.

This chain uses TRBV27 with TRBJ2-1; TRBD2 matches 8 bases. CDR3 length equals 15 residues. V was clipped by 10 bases and J by 8 bases; unmatched bases: 16. Germline-derived CDR1 and CDR2 are MNHEY and SMNVEV (reference sequence). The DNA for the CDR3 is TGTGCCACCGCCAGCAGGACTAACGGGAGGGATGAGCAGTTCTTC. Its protein is CATASRTNGRDEQFF.

Ten or more counts support this clonotype. The V call is TRBV24-1, the J call TRBJ2-1; 9 bases match TRBD1. This CDR3 is 16 amino acids long. J was trimmed by 5 bases and V by 0 bases; bases with no gene match: 4. Looked up from germline, CDR1 is KGHDR and CDR2 is SFDVKD. CDR3 amino acids: CATSDLRGQGHNEQFF. The CDR3 DNA is TGTGCCACCAGTGATTTGCGGGGACAGGGACACAATGAGCAGTTCTTC.

This clonotype was detected many times. The CDR3 sequence is CASSQGWTDEQYF. The DNA for the CDR3 is TGTGCCAGCAGCCAAGGTTGGACGGACGAGCAGTACTTC. The chain links TRBV3-1 to TRBJ2-7; D is unresolved. The CDR3 runs 13 residues. The germline V and J ends were trimmed by 1 base and 5 bases, with 9 bases remaining between them. The V gene's germline CDR1 is LGHDT and CDR2 YNNKEL (reference sequence).

This clonotype was seen ten or more times. The chain combines TRBV19 with TRBJ1-1; 9 bases line up with TRBD1. Germline V gene sequence: CDR1 LNHDA, CDR2 SQIVND (reference sequence). The length of the CDR3 is 16 residues. V lost 4 bases and J lost 0; bases outside the gene matches: 6. CDR3 protein: CASSTRQGVVNTEAFF. In nucleotides, the CDR3 is TGTGCCAGTAGTACCCGACAGGGGGTCGTGAACACTGAAGCTTTCTTT.

This clonotype appeared many times. This chain connects TRBV7-9 to TRBJ2-5; 7 nucleotides align to TRBD2. Unmatched junction bases numbered 5, after V lost 1 base and J lost 3 bases. Germline V lookup: CDR1 SEHNR, CDR2 FQNEAQ (reference sequence). CDR3 length: 15 residues. This CDR3 is CASSLGGLRKETQYF. In DNA form, the CDR3 reads TGTGCCAGCAGCTTAGGGGGACTACGGAAAGAGACCCAGTACTTC.

The sample holds many counts of this clonotype. This chain uses TRBV7-2 with TRBJ2-1; 7 bases agree with TRBD2. V shed 1 base and J 4 bases; nucleotides not matched to a gene: 4. Germline V gene lookup returns CDR1 SGHTA and CDR2 FQGNSA. This CDR3 spans 15 amino acids. The CDR3 DNA sequence: TGTGCCAGCAGCTTAGTTGGACTAGTATACAATGAGCAGTTCTTC. Translated: CASSLVGLVYNEQFF. Full variable domain (remainder filled in from reference TRBV7-2 and TRBJ2-1): GAGVSQSPSNKVTEKGKDVELRCDPISGHTALYWYRQSLGQGLEFLIYFQGNSAPDKSGLPSDRFSAERTGGSVSTLTIQRTQQEDSAVYLCASSLVGLVYNEQFFGPGTRLTVL.

At least ten counts were recorded for this clonotype. This sequence joins TRBV6-1 and TRBJ1-6, with D uncertain. The V gene lost 2 bases and the J gene lost 9 bases, with 2 bases spanning the gap. The CDR3 length is 11 residues. Germline values: CDR1 MNHNS, CDR2 SASEGT. DNA for the CDR3: TGTGCCAGCAGTGAAACTTCACCCCTCCACTTT. Amino acid sequence: CASSETSPLHF.

This clonotype has ten or more counts. The genes are TRBV7-8 and TRBJ2-7; 11 bases match TRBD2. Trimming at V came to 1 base and at J to 4 bases, leaving 3 bases not matched to a gene. The germline V gene encodes CDR1 SGHVS and CDR2 FQNEAQ. The CDR3 loop spans 15 amino acids. CDR3 sequence (DNA): TGTGCCAGCAGCTTAGAACTAGCGGGAGTGTACGAGCAGTACTTC. Translated, it gives CASSLELAGVYEQYF. The full variable domain, completed using reference TRBV7-8 and TRBJ2-7, is GAGVSQSPRYKVAKRGQDVALRCDPISGHVSLFWYQQALGQGPEFLTYFQNEAQLDKSGLPSDRFFAERPEGSVSTLKIQRTQQEDSAVYLCASSLELAGVYEQYFGPGTRLTVT.

There are a few counts of this clonotype. J is TRBJ2-6 and V is TRBV7-9; 11 bases agree with TRBD1. Per the germline V gene, CDR1 is SEHNR and CDR2 is FQNEAQ (reference sequence). With 4 bases clipped from V and 2 bases from J, the junction kept 1 base outside the gene matches. The CDR3 has 16 amino acids. The DNA for the CDR3 is TGTGCCAGCAGCTCGGGACAGGGGGCTGGGGCCAACGTCCTGACTTTC. Residues: CASSSGQGAGANVLTF. Drawing the rest from reference TRBV7-9 and TRBJ2-6, the complete variable domain is DTGVSQNPRHKITKRGQNVTFRCDPISEHNRLYWYRQTLGQGPEFLTYFQNEAQLEKSRLLSDRFSAERPKGSFSTLEIQRTEQGDSAMYLCASSSGQGAGANVLTFGAGSRLTVL.

This clonotype was found a few times. The chain recombines TRBV7-3 with TRBJ2-3; 15 bases align to TRBD2. Germline values: CDR1 SGHTA, CDR2 FQGTGA. The ends lost 5 bases at V and 2 bases at J; junction bases unmatched: 11. There are 19 residues in the CDR3. This CDR3 reads CASSPWPGTSGRNTDTQYF. The CDR3 DNA is TGTGCCAGCAGCCCATGGCCCGGGACTAGCGGGAGGAACACAGATACGCAGTATTTT.

This clonotype was detected only once. The chain employs TRBV27 and TRBJ1-4; 7 nucleotides line up with TRBD1. The CDR3 extends over 15 amino acids. CDR1 and CDR2 (germline): MNHEY, SMNVEV (reference sequence). Trimming cost V 5 bases and J 3 bases; bases outside gene matches: 6. The CDR3 loop is CASSPSGQANEKLFF. The CDR3, as DNA: TGTGCCAGCAGTCCTTCTGGACAGGCTAATGAAAAACTGTTTTTT. The whole variable domain, remainder taken from reference TRBV27 and TRBJ1-4, is EAQVTQNPRYLITVTGKKLTVTCSQNMNHEYMSWYRQDPGLGLRQIYYSMNVEVTDKGDVPEGYKVSRKEKRNFPLILESPSPNQTSLYFCASSPSGQANEKLFFGSGTQLSVL.

This clonotype was detected many times. V and J are TRBV30 and TRBJ2-5, with a weak D call TRBD2 (6 bases). Germline CDR1 and CDR2: GTSNPN and SVGIG (reference sequence). V was shortened by 3 bases and J by 1 base, with 9 bases between the two germline ends. The CDR3 has 13 amino acids. DNA for the CDR3: TGTGCCTGGAGAAGGGACTTCCAAGAGACCCAGTACTTC. Protein sequence: CAWRRDFQETQYF.

The table lists this clonotype with many counts. This chain connects TRBV20-1 to TRBJ2-1; D is possibly TRBD2 (6 bases). CDR1 DFQATT and CDR2 SNEGSKA come from the germline V gene (reference sequence). V dropped 1 base and J dropped 8 bases, with 15 bases sitting between them. This CDR3 comprises 14 residues. CDR3 residues: CSARGSGEFHEQFF. CDR3 coding DNA: TGCAGTGCTAGAGGATCGGGAGAGTTTCATGAGCAGTTCTTC.

On this clonotype itself: Relative to the germline gene, one junction end is altered; a read error may explain this. CDR3 DNA sequence: TGTGCCACCAGTTACCCGGAACTAGCGGCTACCTACGAGCAGTACTTC. The encoded protein is CATSYPELAATYEQYF. V is TRBV6-9 and J is TRBJ2-7; TRBD2 aligns across 8 bases. This CDR3 contains 16 residues. Germline CDR1 MNHGY, CDR2 SVAAGI.

Ten or more counts support this clonotype. This chain uses TRBV27 with TRBJ2-7; TRBD2 is a possible D gene (6 bases). Germline CDR1 MNHEY, CDR2 SMNVEV (reference sequence). Deletions cut 5 bases from V and 1 base from J, with 9 bases between. The CDR3 has 13 residues. CDR3 protein: CASSRDWSYEQYF. The CDR3, as DNA: TGTGCCAGCAGTCGGGACTGGTCCTACGAGCAGTACTTC.

This clonotype was recorded a few times. The chain recombines TRBV29-1 with TRBJ1-3; D is possibly TRBD1 (6 bases). The CDR3 covers 13 residues. Germline assignment: CDR1 SQVTM and CDR2 ANQGSEA. Trimming cost V 5 bases and J 3 bases, with 11 bases left between them. The CDR3 protein is CSVQQGFGNTIYF. CDR3 in DNA: TGCAGCGTTCAGCAGGGGTTTGGAAACACCATATATTTT.

This clonotype has at least ten counts. The V call is TRBV6-5, the J call TRBJ1-5; D is uncertain. Trimming took off 2 bases at V and 0 bases at J, with 11 bases between the two ends. The CDR3 sequence is 16 residues long. CDR1 is MNHEY, CDR2 SVGAGI, per germline. The CDR3 bases are TGTGCCAGCAGTTACGACGGGAGCGGTAGCAATCAGCCCCAGCATTTT. It yields the protein CASSYDGSGSNQPQHF.

This clonotype has at least ten counts. CDR3 sequence reads: CASSPRLGPNYGYTF. CDR3 coding DNA: TGTGCCAGCAGCCCCCGACTGGGCCCTAACTATGGCTACACCTTC. This chain connects TRBV11-2 to TRBJ1-2, with D uncertain. Germline CDR1 is SGHAT and CDR2 is FQNNGV. The CDR3 contains 15 residues. V dropped 5 bases and J dropped 0 bases, with 13 bases sitting between them.

This clonotype appeared many times. The J gene is TRBJ2-6, the V gene TRBV6-1; D gene unclear. This CDR3 has 14 amino acids. V dropped 4 bases and J dropped 2 bases, with 6 bases sitting between them. The germline V gene has CDR1 MNHNS and CDR2 SASEGT. As DNA, the CDR3 is TGTGCCAGCAGTGTACAGACTGGGGCCAACGTCCTGACTTTC. It yields the protein CASSVQTGANVLTF.

This chain uses TRBV19 with TRBJ2-3; D is possibly TRBD2 (6 bases). The CDR3 is 16 amino acids. Germline-derived CDR1 and CDR2 are LNHDA and SQIVND (reference sequence). Deletions cut 6 bases from V and 2 bases from J, with 18 bases between. CDR3 residues: CASSSRERADTDTQYF. The DNA for the CDR3 is TGTGCCAGTAGCTCCCGGGAGAGGGCCGACACAGATACGCAGTATTTT.

The CDR3 is CASSNRQGPQYF. CDR3 sequence (DNA): TGTGCCAGCAGCAACAGACAGGGCCCGCAGTATTTT. This chain connects TRBV7-6 to TRBJ2-3, with 7 positions matching TRBD1. The germline gives CDR1 SGHVS, CDR2 FNYEAQ. The CDR3 totals 12 residues. V lost 5 bases, J lost 10 bases, and 6 bases stayed unmatched.

This clonotype was found many times. The genes are TRBV7-8 and TRBJ1-3; D may be TRBD1 (5 bases). There are 17 residues in the CDR3. In germline, CDR1 is SGHVS, CDR2 FQNEAQ. Trimming removed 4 bases at V and 0 bases at J, with 16 bases between. The CDR3 sequence is CASSSRRDPYSGNTIYF. The DNA of the CDR3 is TGTGCCAGCAGCTCACGCCGGGACCCATACTCTGGAAACACCATATATTTT. Drawing the rest from reference TRBV7-8 and TRBJ1-3, the complete variable domain is GAGVSQSPRYKVAKRGQDVALRCDPISGHVSLFWYQQALGQGPEFLTYFQNEAQLDKSGLPSDRFFAERPEGSVSTLKIQRTQQEDSAVYLCASSSRRDPYSGNTIYFGEGSWLTVV.

This clonotype was picked up many times. The chain couples TRBV2 to TRBJ2-7; possibly TRBD1 for D (6 bases). Trimming stripped 6 bases from V and 5 bases from J, with 11 bases between. The CDR3 totals 12 residues. The germline CDR1 and CDR2 sequences are SNHLY and FYNNEI. For the CDR3, the DNA is TGTGCCAGCAGGGCACAGGGTAACGAGCAGTACTTC. This codes for CASRAQGNEQYF.